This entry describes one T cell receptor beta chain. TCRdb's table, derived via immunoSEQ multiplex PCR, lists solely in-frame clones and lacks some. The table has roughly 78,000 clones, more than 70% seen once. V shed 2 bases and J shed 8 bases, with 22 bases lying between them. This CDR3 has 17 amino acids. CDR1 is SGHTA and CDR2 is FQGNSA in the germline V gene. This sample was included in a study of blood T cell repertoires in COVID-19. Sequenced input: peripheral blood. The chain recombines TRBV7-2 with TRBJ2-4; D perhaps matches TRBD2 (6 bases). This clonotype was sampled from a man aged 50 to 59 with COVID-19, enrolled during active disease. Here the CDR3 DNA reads TGTGCCAGCAGCTTACAGACGACGGGAAGGAGGGGATACATTCAGTACTTC. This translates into CASSLQTTGRRGYIQYF.